This TCR beta chain was observed in a study of glioma-infiltrating T cells after dendritic cell vaccination. Turning to the study itself: Between about 2002 and 2013, patients got autologous tumor lysate-pulsed dendritic cell vaccines. The vaccine used monocyte-derived dendritic cells pulsed overnight with autologous tumor lysate.

The study, taken as a whole, reports: No direct clonality-survival link was found; a diverse polyclonal response may matter.

This CDR3 has 18 residues. Germline assignment: CDR1 SGHDT and CDR2 YYEEEE. Trimming at V came to 4 bases and at J to 0 bases, leaving 11 bases not matched to a gene. Only in-frame clones appear in the TCRdb table, and some are missing; sequencing was by immunoSEQ multiplex PCR. The sample carries fewer than 85,000 clones, 82% recorded once. Points on this clone: Antigen specificity is unknown.

The chain is built from TRBV5-6 and TRBJ1-3; TRBD1 matches 9 bases. Here the sequenced sample was blood, taken before dendritic cell vaccination. The sequence came from a human donor with glioblastoma. The CDR3 region has the DNA TGTGCCAGCAGCGTCGCGGGACAGGGTTTCTTCTCTGGAAACACCATATATTTT. This codes for CASSVAGQGFFSGNTIYF.